This T cell receptor beta chain was captured by sequencing in a study of blood T cell repertoires in COVID-19. Study in general: The United States, Italy and Spain provided the acute and convalescent COVID-19 samples. The analysed material was cDNA or gDNA that came from T cells, B-cell-depleted T cells, or PBMCs.

Authors' data handling: Estimation of nucleated cell counts was performed using reference gene primer amplification. The method was immunoSEQ multiplex PCR; TCRdb's version includes in-frame clones alone and lacks a portion of them. V, J and clone size derive from that table, while D and trimming were established from the DNA sequence. The table has 50,000 to 55,000 clones, nearly 90% seen once; the top ten hold nearly 5%. The CDR3 has 15 residues. The germline V gene has CDR1 LGHNA and CDR2 YNFKEQ. V lost 1 base, J lost 4 bases, and 0 bases stayed unmatched. The receptor was derived from a man aged 55-75 years with active COVID-19. Sequenced material: peripheral blood. This sequence joins TRBV4-2 and TRBJ2-7, with 14 bases aligning to TRBD2. The CDR3 DNA reads as TGTGCCAGCAGCCAAGGGACTAGCGGGAGGTACGAGCAGTACTTC. Its translation is CASSQGTSGRYEQYF.